The next 28 T cell receptor beta chains were all read from a single sample in a study of T cell responses to AZD1222 COVID-19 vaccine. Data came from immunoSEQ multiplex PCR; TCRdb stores just in-frame clones and leaves some out. The data contain about 120,000 clones, approximately 90% of them singletons. The sequencing used peripheral blood, collected on day 0 of AZD1222 vaccination. Every receptor here comes from an adult in good health.

This clone has just a few counts. The rearrangement uses TRBV6-2 or TRBV6-3 and TRBJ2-1; TRBD1 matches 8 bases. The trim removed 4 bases at V and 9 bases at J, leaving 14 bases unmatched. The CDR3 loop spans 16 amino acids. Germline V gives CDR1 MNHEY, CDR2 SVGEGT. This CDR3 is CASSWPRQGRFSEQFF. The CDR3 nucleotides are TGTGCCAGCAGTTGGCCCCGACAGGGGAGGTTCAGTGAGCAGTTCTTC.

The chain links TRBV5-4 to TRBJ2-4; possibly TRBD1 or TRBD2 for D (5 bases each). Trimming shortened V by 2 bases and J by 5 bases, and 8 bases separated the two germline ends. Per the germline V gene, CDR1 is SGHNT and CDR2 is YYREEE (reference sequence). The CDR3 covers 13 residues. CDR3 amino acids: CASSFPGQNIQYF. The CDR3 coding sequence is TGTGCCAGCAGCTTTCCGGGGCAAAACATTCAGTACTTC.

The rearrangement links TRBV19 to TRBJ2-6; 8 positions match TRBD2. The ends lost 3 bases at V and 0 bases at J; junction bases unmatched: 7. This CDR3 region has 18 residues. Germline V gene lookup returns CDR1 LNHDA and CDR2 SQIVND (reference sequence). CDR3 amino acids: CASSMASGLSSGANVLTF. In DNA, the CDR3 is TGTGCCAGTAGTATGGCTAGCGGGCTTTCCTCTGGGGCCAACGTCCTGACTTTC.

The V and J genes are TRBV28 and TRBJ2-7; 8 positions match TRBD2. CDR1 is MDHEN and CDR2 is SYDVKM in the germline V gene. This CDR3 is built from 16 residues. The ends lost 6 bases at V and 3 bases at J; junction bases unmatched: 13. This CDR3 is CASRGQTSGSIYEQYF. The DNA of the CDR3 is TGTGCCAGCAGGGGGCAAACAAGCGGGAGTATCTACGAGCAGTACTTC.

The genes are TRBV5-8 and TRBJ1-5, with 12 bases matching TRBD1. CDR3 length equals 16 residues. The V and J ends lost 3 bases and 4 bases, in that order; junction bases with no gene match: 5. Per germline, CDR1 SGHTS and CDR2 YDEGEE. This CDR3 is CASSSGTGGSNQPQHF. The CDR3 DNA reads as TGTGCCAGCAGCTCCGGGACAGGGGGCTCGAATCAGCCCCAGCATTTT.

The chain uses TRBV19 and TRBJ2-2; D is uncertain. Looked up from germline, CDR1 is LNHDA and CDR2 is SQIVND (reference sequence). Trimming cost V 3 bases and J 3 bases, with 5 bases left between them. The CDR3 loop spans 13 amino acids. CDR3 sequence reads: CASSIEYTGELFF. The CDR3 DNA sequence: TGTGCCAGTAGTATTGAGTACACCGGGGAGCTGTTTTTT.

This clone has just a few counts. J is TRBJ1-2 and V is TRBV7-9, with D unresolved. The V end lost 1 base, the J end lost 0 bases, and 6 bases lay between the germline ends. CDR3 length equals 14 residues. In germline, CDR1 is SEHNR, CDR2 FQNEAQ (reference sequence). The CDR3, as DNA: TGTGCCAGCAGCTTAGTCGGGACTAACTATGGCTACACCTTC. Residues: CASSLVGTNYGYTF.

The gene calls are TRBV11-1 and TRBJ1-1; TRBD1 might be the D (6 bases). The CDR3 length is 15 residues. Per the germline V gene, CDR1 is SGHAT and CDR2 is FQDESV (reference sequence). Trimming stripped 4 bases from V and 6 bases from J, with 18 bases between. The CDR3 DNA is TGTGCCAGCAGCTCACGAATGGGGGCTGGCTCTGAAGCTTTCTTT. It translates to CASSSRMGAGSEAFF.

The chain couples TRBV9 to TRBJ1-1; TRBD1 matches 8 bases. Germline V CDR1 and CDR2: SGDLS, YYNGEE. The ends lost 5 bases at V and 2 bases at J; junction bases unmatched: 11. The CDR3 has 16 residues. CDR3 residues: CASREPGTGVNTEAFF. The CDR3 DNA reads TGTGCCAGCAGAGAGCCCGGGACAGGTGTTAACACTGAAGCTTTCTTT.

This rearrangement joins TRBV9 to TRBJ1-2, with a possible D match to TRBD1 (6 bases). The germline V and J ends were trimmed by 0 bases and 8 bases, with 14 bases remaining between them. The CDR3 spans 14 residues. Germline V CDR1 and CDR2: SGDLS, YYNGEE. In DNA, the CDR3 is TGTGCCAGCAGCGTAGGGGGGGCCTCTGCCGGCTACACCTTC. This codes for CASSVGGASAGYTF.

The gene calls are TRBV18 and TRBJ2-3; possibly TRBD2 for D (6 bases). This CDR3 is 15 amino acids long. Germline CDR1 reads KGHSH; CDR2 reads LQKENI. V was trimmed by 1 base and J by 2 bases, leaving 10 bases between them. In nucleotides, the CDR3 is TGTGCCAGCTCACCACGGGACTCCTACACAGATACGCAGTATTTT. Translated, it gives CASSPRDSYTDTQYF.

As DNA, the CDR3 is TGTGCCAGCAGCCAAGGGGGACAGGGCCGCCGAGAGACCCAGTACTTC. Encoded protein: CASSQGGQGRRETQYF. The chain links TRBV3-1 (or the pseudogene TRBV3-2) to TRBJ2-5, with TRBD1 matching over 9 bases. This CDR3 has 16 residues. The V and J ends lost 1 base and 4 bases, in that order; junction bases with no gene match: 7. The germline V gene has CDR1 LGHDT and CDR2 YNNKEL (reference sequence).

The V gene is TRBV7-2, the J gene TRBJ2-7; the match to TRBD1 covers 10 bases. Unmatched junction bases numbered 8, after V lost 2 bases and J lost 4 bases. Germline lookup yields CDR1 SGHTA and CDR2 FQGNSA. The CDR3 has 16 residues. DNA for the CDR3: TGTGCCAGCAGCTTATGGCCTGGGACAGGGGTTTACGAGCAGTACTTC. It is translated as CASSLWPGTGVYEQYF.

V usage is TRBV5-5 and J usage is TRBJ1-5; D gene uncertain. Germline V gives CDR1 SGHKS, CDR2 YYEKEE (reference sequence). V lost 0 bases and J lost 3, with 13 bases in between. The CDR3 consists of 16 residues. DNA of the CDR3: TGTGCCAGCAGCTTGGGACGGAGCCTAAACAATCAGCCCCAGCATTTT. Translation: CASSLGRSLNNQPQHF.

This chain joins TRBV5-5 and TRBJ2-3, with 10 bases aligning to TRBD2. CDR1 and CDR2 from the germline V gene are SGHKS and YYEKEE (reference sequence). There are 17 residues in the CDR3. V lost 0 bases, J lost 4 bases, and 8 bases stayed unmatched. CDR3 protein: CASSLVLAGARADTQYF. The CDR3 DNA reads TGTGCCAGCAGCTTGGTGCTAGCGGGGGCGAGGGCAGATACGCAGTATTTT.

The chain joins TRBV6-2 or TRBV6-3 to TRBJ2-7, with TRBD2 identical over 16 bases. CDR3 length: 18 amino acids. Per the germline V gene, CDR1 is MNHEY and CDR2 is SVGEGT. After removal of 6 bases from V and 3 bases from J, the junction contained 11 bases not matched to a gene. This CDR3 reads CASSPPGLAGGPGYEQYF. The CDR3 coding sequence is TGTGCCAGCAGCCCCCCGGGACTAGCGGGAGGGCCGGGCTACGAGCAGTACTTC.

This clone was detected only once. The CDR3 is CASSVSGRDDYNEQFF. DNA for the CDR3: TGTGCCAGCAGCGTTAGCGGGAGGGATGATTACAATGAGCAGTTCTTC. This chain uses TRBV9 with TRBJ2-1, with 11 bases aligning to TRBD2. V was clipped by 2 bases and J by 4 bases; unmatched bases: 5. This CDR3 is built from 16 residues. CDR1 and CDR2 from the germline V gene are SGDLS and YYNGEE.

A few counts support this clone. CDR3 region: CASSLKGGREHFNEQFF. The CDR3 DNA sequence: TGCGCCAGCAGCTTGAAAGGCGGGCGGGAACATTTCAATGAGCAGTTCTTC. The J gene is TRBJ2-1, the V gene TRBV5-1; TRBD2 might be the D (6 bases). The V gene lost 1 base and the J gene lost 6 bases, with 20 bases spanning the gap. Looked up from germline, CDR1 is SGHRS and CDR2 is YFSETQ. The CDR3 extends over 17 amino acids.

This clone was seen just once. This sequence joins TRBV7-2 and TRBJ2-7; weak D call: TRBD2 (5 bases). V was trimmed by 3 bases and J by 0 bases, leaving 9 bases between them. Germline V gene data show CDR1 as SGHTA and CDR2 as FQGNSA. The CDR3 runs 14 residues. CDR3 DNA sequence: TGTGCCAGCAGCTTCGGGGTGAGCTCCTACGAGCAGTACTTC. Protein product: CASSFGVSSYEQYF.

V gene TRBV30 combines with J gene TRBJ1-5; D is ambiguous. This CDR3 spans 15 amino acids. Trimming removed 0 bases from V and 0 bases from J, with 9 bases in between. The V gene's germline CDR1 is GTSNPN and CDR2 SVGIG (reference sequence). CDR3 DNA: TGTGCCTGGAGTGTACCGGATTATAGCAATCAGCCCCAGCATTTT. It specifies CAWSVPDYSNQPQHF.

This chain uses TRBV4-1 with TRBJ2-5; perhaps TRBD2 as D (5 bases). V was clipped by 0 bases and J by 5 bases, with 7 bases between them. Germline V CDR1 and CDR2: MGHRA, YSYEKL. CDR3 size: 13 residues. In DNA, the CDR3 is TGCGCCAGCAGCCAAGAGCGGGCCGAGACCCAGTACTTC. Translating gives CASSQERAETQYF.

The J gene is TRBJ2-3, the V gene TRBV5-6; no clear D. This CDR3 comprises 14 residues. Germline CDR1 is SGHDT and CDR2 is YYEEEE. The germline V and J ends were trimmed by 3 bases and 0 bases, with 8 bases remaining between them. The CDR3 region has the DNA TGTGCCAGCAGCTCAACTGGCAGCACAGATACGCAGTATTTT. Translated, it gives CASSSTGSTDTQYF. The entire variable domain, with the rest obtained from reference TRBV5-6 and TRBJ2-3, is as follows: DAGVTQSPTHLIKTRGQQVTLRCSPKSGHDTVSWYQQALGQGPQFIFQYYEEEERQRGNFPDRFSGHQFPNYSSELNVNALLLGDSALYLCASSSTGSTDTQYFGPGTRLTVL.

The V call is TRBV29-1, the J call TRBJ2-1, with a weak D call TRBD1 (5 bases). Between the trimmed V and J ends, which lost 8 bases and 5 bases, there was a span of 13 bases. This CDR3 is 12 amino acids long. CDR1 is SQVTM, CDR2 ANQGSEA, per germline. Here the CDR3 reads CSMRVGDNEQFF. For the CDR3, the DNA is TGCAGCATGAGAGTAGGGGACAATGAGCAGTTCTTC.

This clone has a handful of counts. V gene TRBV7-8 combines with J gene TRBJ1-3, with D possibly being TRBD1 (5 bases). This CDR3 is built from 13 residues. Trimming took 5 bases from V and 5 from J, leaving 10 bases between them. CDR1 and CDR2 from the germline V gene are SGHVS and FQNEAQ. CDR3 protein: CASSAPGRNTIYF. In nucleotides, the CDR3 is TGTGCCAGCAGCGCCCCGGGGCGAAACACCATATATTTT.

The CDR3 DNA follows: TGTGCCATCAGGAGGGGGCTTCAGGGCTATGGCTACACCTTC. It codes for CAIRRGLQGYGYTF. V is TRBV10-3 and J is TRBJ1-2; 7 nucleotides agree with TRBD1. This CDR3 comprises 14 residues. V lost 6 bases and J lost 4; bases outside the gene matches: 8. CDR1 is ENHRY and CDR2 is SYGVKD in the germline V gene.

J is TRBJ2-4 and V is TRBV24-1, with TRBD2 as a possible D gene (5 bases). The CDR3 spans 12 residues. Trimming left V 4 bases short and J 10 bases short, with 10 bases between. Germline V gene lookup returns CDR1 KGHDR and CDR2 SFDVKD. In nucleotides, the CDR3 is TGTGCCACCAGTGAAATCCGGGGAATTCAGTACTTC. It is translated as CATSEIRGIQYF.

The rearrangement joins TRBV7-3 to TRBJ2-1; D remains ambiguous. Trimming left V 2 bases short and J 6 bases short, with 8 bases between. Germline values: CDR1 SGHTA, CDR2 FQGTGA. The CDR3 consists of 13 residues. Here the CDR3 DNA reads TGTGCCAGCAGCTTAGGTCCCAGCAATGAGCAGTTCTTC. It encodes CASSLGPSNEQFF.

The V gene is TRBV27, the J gene TRBJ2-1, with 9 nucleotides matching TRBD2. This CDR3 contains 15 residues. The J segment lost 11 bases and the V segment lost 2 bases, leaving 10 bases of the junction unmatched. The V gene's germline CDR1 is MNHEY and CDR2 SMNVEV (reference sequence). As DNA, the CDR3 is TGTGCCAGCAGTTTAGTGCGGGGGGGCCGGGACCAGCAGTTCTTC. Translation: CASSLVRGGRDQQFF.